This record looks at one TCR beta chain sequence and its context. Its antigen remains undetermined. Base qualities are not at hand, and no much larger clone is one base apart. The immunoSEQ Assay, a bias-controlled multiplex PCR, was used to amplify TCRbeta CDR3 regions from genomic DNA. The original pipeline was this. The number of nucleated cells in each sample was estimated by amplification of reference gene primers within the assay. To quantify the absolute abundance of each unique TCRbeta CDR3 rearrangement, sequence reads were collapsed and filtered. Productive Simpson clonality was computed per sample as the square root of Simpson's diversity index over productive rearrangements. The table was pulled from immuneACCESS by TCRdb, which kept in-frame rearrangements only. Such tables lose some clones; where checked, under half of the loss comes from unresolved V genes, and the rest has no known cause. V and J calls plus clone size are reproduced from that table; the DNA served to infer D and trimming. The sample table shows approximately 100,000 clones, and 85% to 95% are seen once. The ten largest account for 5.7% of the sample.

Including the terminal cysteine and phenylalanine, the CDR3 comprises 13 residues. The DNA shown is the 39-base CDR3, in frame from base 1. The V end loses 4 bases and the J end loses 12 bases, and a stretch of 18 bases separates them. Collaborating institutions collected whole blood in K2EDTA tubes following their own protocols. For TCRbeta analysis, collaborators shipped samples as frozen whole blood, isolated PBMCs, or DNA extracted from either of those sample types. The data stem from a study of blood T cell repertoires in COVID-19 (dated by TCRdb to 2019 to 2021). In the study overall: Collaborator samples came from the United States, Italy and Spain and covered acute and convalescent phases of COVID-19. Nearly every sample came with metadata listing a de-identified subject ID, COVID-19 status, age in years and sex. Deeply sampled blood TCRbeta repertoires from subjects exposed to, actively infected with, or recovered from COVID-19 were included in the dataset. A freely available public database, intended as a resource for researchers studying the immune response to SARS-CoV-2, is where the repertoires were released. Where HLA class I and class II types were available, the types were taken from metadata supplied by the sample provider, not from assay-based typing. The prospective study material was composed of cDNA or gDNA derived from T cells, B-cell-depleted T cells, or PBMCs. Samples came from the ongoing ImmuneRACE study (first 160 participants) plus 1,254 subjects from 6 global collaborators. What the research found in general, with its limitations: The amount of clinical and demographic metadata varied by source and participant and was provided uncurated.

The rearranged chain carries TRBV12-3 or TRBV12-4 and TRBJ1-2, and possibly TRBD1, on 5 matching bases. The receptor's source is a man aged 50-60 years with active COVID-19. The sample was peripheral blood. Here is the DNA: TGTGCCAGCAGTTCCTCTCTCGGGGGTAGCCACACCTTC. Its product reads: CASSSSLGGSHTF.